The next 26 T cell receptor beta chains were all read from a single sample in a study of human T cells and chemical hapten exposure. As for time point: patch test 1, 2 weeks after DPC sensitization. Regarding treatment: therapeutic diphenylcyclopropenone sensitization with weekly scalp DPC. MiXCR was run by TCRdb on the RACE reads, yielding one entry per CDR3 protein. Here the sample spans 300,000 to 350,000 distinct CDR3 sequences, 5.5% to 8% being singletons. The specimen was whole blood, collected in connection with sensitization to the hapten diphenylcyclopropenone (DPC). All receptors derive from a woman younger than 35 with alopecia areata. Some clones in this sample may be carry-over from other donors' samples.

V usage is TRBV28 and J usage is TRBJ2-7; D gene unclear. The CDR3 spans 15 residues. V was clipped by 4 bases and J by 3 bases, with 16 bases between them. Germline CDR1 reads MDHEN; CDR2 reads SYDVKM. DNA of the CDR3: TGTGCCAGCAGTTCCCCATTGGGATGGAACTACGAGCAGTACTTC. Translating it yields CASSSPLGWNYEQYF.

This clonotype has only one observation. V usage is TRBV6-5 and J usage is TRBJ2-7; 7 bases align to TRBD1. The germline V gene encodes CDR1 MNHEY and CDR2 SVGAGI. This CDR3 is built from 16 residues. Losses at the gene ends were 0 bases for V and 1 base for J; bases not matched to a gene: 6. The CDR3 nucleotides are TGTGCCAGCAGTTACTCGAGAGGGGGCAGGTCCTACGAGCAGTACTTC. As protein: CASSYSRGGRSYEQYF.

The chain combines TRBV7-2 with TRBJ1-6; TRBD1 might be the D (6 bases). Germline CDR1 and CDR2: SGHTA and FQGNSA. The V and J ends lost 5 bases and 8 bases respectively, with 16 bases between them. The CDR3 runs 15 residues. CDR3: CASSPRGVWDSPLHF. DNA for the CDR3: TGTGCCAGCAGCCCAAGGGGGGTTTGGGATTCACCCCTCCACTTT.

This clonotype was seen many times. The CDR3 region is CASRSGTGYSPLHF. Here the CDR3 DNA reads TGTGCCAGCAGATCCGGGACAGGATATTCACCCCTCCACTTT. The V gene is TRBV6-5, the J gene TRBJ1-6; 8 bases are a match to TRBD1. The CDR3 has 14 amino acids. Unmatched junction bases numbered 6, after V lost 6 bases and J lost 8 bases. From germline, CDR1 is MNHEY and CDR2 SVGAGI.

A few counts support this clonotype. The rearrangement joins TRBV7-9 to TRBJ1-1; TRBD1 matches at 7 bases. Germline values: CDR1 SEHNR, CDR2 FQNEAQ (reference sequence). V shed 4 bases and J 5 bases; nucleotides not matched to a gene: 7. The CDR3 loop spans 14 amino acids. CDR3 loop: CASSSYRGGTEAFF. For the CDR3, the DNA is TGTGCCAGCAGCTCTTACAGGGGAGGTACTGAAGCTTTCTTT. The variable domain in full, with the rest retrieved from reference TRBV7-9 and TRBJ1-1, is DTGVSQNPRHKITKRGQNVTFRCDPISEHNRLYWYRQTLGQGPEFLTYFQNEAQLEKSRLLSDRFSAERPKGSFSTLEIQRTEQGDSAMYLCASSSYRGGTEAFFGQGTRLTVV.

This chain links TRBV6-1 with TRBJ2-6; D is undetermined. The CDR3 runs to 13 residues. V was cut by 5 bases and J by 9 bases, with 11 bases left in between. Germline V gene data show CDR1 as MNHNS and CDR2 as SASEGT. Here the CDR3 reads CASSTGPLNVLTF. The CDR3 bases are TGTGCCAGCAGTACCGGGCCCCTCAACGTCCTGACTTTC.

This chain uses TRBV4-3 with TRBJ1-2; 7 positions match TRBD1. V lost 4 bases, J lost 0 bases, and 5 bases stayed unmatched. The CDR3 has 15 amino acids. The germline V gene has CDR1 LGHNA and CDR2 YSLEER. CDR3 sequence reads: CASSRTDRANYGYTF. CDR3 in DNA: TGCGCCAGCAGCCGCACAGACAGGGCTAACTATGGCTACACCTTC.

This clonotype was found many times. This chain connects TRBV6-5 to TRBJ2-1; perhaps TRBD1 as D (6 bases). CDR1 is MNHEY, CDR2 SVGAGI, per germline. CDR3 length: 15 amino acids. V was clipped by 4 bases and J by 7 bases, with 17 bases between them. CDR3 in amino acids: CASSWDTYRRNEQFF. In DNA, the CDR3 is TGTGCCAGCAGTTGGGACACGTATCGGAGGAATGAGCAGTTCTTC.

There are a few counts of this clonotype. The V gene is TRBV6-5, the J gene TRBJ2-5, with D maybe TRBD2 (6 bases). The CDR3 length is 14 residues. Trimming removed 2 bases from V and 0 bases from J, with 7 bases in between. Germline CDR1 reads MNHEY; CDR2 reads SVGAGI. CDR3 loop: CASSYGGYQETQYF. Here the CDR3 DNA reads TGTGCCAGCAGTTACGGAGGGTACCAAGAGACCCAGTACTTC.

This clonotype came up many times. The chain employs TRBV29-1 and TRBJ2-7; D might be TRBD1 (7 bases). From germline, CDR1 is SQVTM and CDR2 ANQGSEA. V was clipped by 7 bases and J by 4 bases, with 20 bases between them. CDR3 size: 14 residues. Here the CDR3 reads CSASIGGQSYEQYF. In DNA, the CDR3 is TGCAGCGCATCCATCGGGGGACAGAGTTACGAGCAGTACTTC.

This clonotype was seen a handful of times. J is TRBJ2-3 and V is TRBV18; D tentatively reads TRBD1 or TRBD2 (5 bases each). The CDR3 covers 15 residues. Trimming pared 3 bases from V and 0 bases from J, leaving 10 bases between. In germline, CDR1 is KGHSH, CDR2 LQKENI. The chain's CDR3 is CASSPSRDSTDTQYF. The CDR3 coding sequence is TGTGCCAGCTCACCGTCACGGGACAGCACAGATACGCAGTATTTT. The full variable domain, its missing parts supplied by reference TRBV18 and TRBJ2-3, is NAGVMQNPRHLVRRRGQEARLRCSPMKGHSHVYWYRQLPEEGLKFMVYLQKENIIDESGMPKERFSAEFPKEGPSILRIQQVVRGDSAAYFCASSPSRDSTDTQYFGPGTRLTVL.

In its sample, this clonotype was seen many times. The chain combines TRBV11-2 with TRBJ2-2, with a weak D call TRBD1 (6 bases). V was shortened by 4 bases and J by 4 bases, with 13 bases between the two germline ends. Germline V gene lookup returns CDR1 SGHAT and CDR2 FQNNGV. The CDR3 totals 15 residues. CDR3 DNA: TGTGCCAGCAGCTCCGCAGGGGTCTCCACCGGGGAGCTGTTTTTT. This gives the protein CASSSAGVSTGELFF. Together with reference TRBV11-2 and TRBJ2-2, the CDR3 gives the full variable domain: EAGVAQSPRYKIIEKRQSVAFWCNPISGHATLYWYQQILGQGPKLLIQFQNNGVVDDSQLPKDRFSAERLKGVDSTLKIQPAKLEDSAVYLCASSSAGVSTGELFFGEGSRLTVL.

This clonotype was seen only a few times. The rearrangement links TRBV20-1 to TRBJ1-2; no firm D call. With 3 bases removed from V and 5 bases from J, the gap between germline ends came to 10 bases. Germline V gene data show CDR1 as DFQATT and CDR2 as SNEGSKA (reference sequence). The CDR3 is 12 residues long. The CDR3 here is CSASRQEYGYTF. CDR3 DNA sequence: TGCAGTGCTAGCCGTCAGGAGTATGGCTACACCTTC.

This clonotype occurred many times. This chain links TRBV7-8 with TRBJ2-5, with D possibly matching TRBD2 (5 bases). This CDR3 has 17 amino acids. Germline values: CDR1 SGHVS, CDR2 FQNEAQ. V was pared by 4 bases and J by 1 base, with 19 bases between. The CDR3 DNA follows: TGTGCCAGCAGCTCCAGAGCGGCAGTCCGAGCCCAAGAGACCCAGTACTTC. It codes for CASSSRAAVRAQETQYF.

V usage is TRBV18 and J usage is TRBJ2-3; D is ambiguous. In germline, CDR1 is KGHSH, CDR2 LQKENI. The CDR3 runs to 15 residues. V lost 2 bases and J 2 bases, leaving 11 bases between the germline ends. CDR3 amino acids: CASSPMQRATDTQYF. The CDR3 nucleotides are TGTGCCAGCTCACCAATGCAGAGAGCCACAGATACGCAGTATTTT.

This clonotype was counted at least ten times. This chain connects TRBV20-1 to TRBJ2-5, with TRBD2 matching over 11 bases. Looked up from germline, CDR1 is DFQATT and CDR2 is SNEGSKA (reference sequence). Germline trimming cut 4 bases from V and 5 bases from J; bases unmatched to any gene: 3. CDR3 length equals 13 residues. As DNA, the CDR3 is TGCAGTGCTACTAGGACTAGCGGGGAGACCCAGTACTTC. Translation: CSATRTSGETQYF.

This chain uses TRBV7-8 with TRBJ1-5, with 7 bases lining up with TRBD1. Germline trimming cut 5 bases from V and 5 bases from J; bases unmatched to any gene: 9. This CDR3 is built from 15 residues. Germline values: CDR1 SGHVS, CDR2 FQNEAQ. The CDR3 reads CASSPTQGIDQPQHF. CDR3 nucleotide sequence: TGTGCCAGCAGCCCCACACAGGGGATCGATCAGCCCCAGCATTTT.

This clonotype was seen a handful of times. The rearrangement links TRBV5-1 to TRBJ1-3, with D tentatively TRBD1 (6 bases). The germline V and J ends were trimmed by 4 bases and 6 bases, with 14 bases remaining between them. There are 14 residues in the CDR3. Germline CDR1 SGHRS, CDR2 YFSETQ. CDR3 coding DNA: TGCGCCAGCAGCCGGGACATTTCTAAAAACACCATATATTTT. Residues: CASSRDISKNTIYF.

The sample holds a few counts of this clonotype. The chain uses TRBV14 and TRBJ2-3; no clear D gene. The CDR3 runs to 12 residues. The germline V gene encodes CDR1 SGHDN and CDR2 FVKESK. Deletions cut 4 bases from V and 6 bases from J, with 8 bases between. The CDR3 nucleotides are TGTGCCAGCAGCCGGTCCAGTGATACGCAGTATTTT. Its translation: CASSRSSDTQYF.

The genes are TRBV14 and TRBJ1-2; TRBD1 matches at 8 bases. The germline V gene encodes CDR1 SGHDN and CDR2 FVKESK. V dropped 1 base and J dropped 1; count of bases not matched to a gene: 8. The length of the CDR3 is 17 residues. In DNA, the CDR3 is TGTGCCAGCAGCCAAGTACACAGGGGGTACTATAACTATGGCTACACCTTC. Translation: CASSQVHRGYYNYGYTF.

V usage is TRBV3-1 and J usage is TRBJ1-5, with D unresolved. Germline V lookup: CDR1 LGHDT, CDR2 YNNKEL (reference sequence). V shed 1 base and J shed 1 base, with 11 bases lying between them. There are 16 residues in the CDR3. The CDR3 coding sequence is TGTGCCAGCAGCCAAGGATCTGTGGGCAGCAATCAGCCCCAGCATTTT. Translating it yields CASSQGSVGSNQPQHF.

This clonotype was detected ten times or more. DNA for the CDR3: TGTGCCAGCAGCTTAGTAGCGGGCCCGCAAGAGACCCAGTACTTC. Translated, it gives CASSLVAGPQETQYF. The rearrangement joins TRBV7-6 to TRBJ2-5; 7 bases fit TRBD2. The CDR3 sequence is 15 residues long. With 1 base clipped from V and 2 bases from J, the junction kept 4 bases outside the gene matches. The germline CDR1 and CDR2 sequences are SGHVS and FNYEAQ.

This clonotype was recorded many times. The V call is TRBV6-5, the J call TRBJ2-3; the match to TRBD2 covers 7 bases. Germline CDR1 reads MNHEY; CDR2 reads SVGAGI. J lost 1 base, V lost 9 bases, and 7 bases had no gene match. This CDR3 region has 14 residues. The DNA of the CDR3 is TGTGCCAGTCTGGCTAGCGGAGGCACAGATACGCAGTATTTT. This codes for CASLASGGTDTQYF.

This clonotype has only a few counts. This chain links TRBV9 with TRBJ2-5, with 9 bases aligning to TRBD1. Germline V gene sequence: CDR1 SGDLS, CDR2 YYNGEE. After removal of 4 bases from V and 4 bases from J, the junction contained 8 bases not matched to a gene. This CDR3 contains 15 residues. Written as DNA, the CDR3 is TGTGCCAGCAGCACCCCGACAGGGGGTACAGAGACCCAGTACTTC. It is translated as CASSTPTGGTETQYF.

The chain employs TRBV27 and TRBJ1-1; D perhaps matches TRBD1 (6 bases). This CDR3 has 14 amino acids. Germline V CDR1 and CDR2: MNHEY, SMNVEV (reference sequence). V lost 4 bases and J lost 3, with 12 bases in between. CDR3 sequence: CASSSQGSDTEAFF. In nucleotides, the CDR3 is TGTGCCAGCAGTTCACAGGGATCGGACACTGAAGCTTTCTTT.

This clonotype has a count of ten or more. CDR3: CASSYVRGTNEKLFF. CDR3 DNA sequence: TGTGCCAGCAGTTACGTCCGGGGAACTAATGAAAAACTGTTTTTT. V usage is TRBV6-5 and J usage is TRBJ1-4; no reliable D call. Trimming removed 2 bases at V and 1 base at J, with 8 bases between. This CDR3 has 15 amino acids. Germline V gene sequence: CDR1 MNHEY, CDR2 SVGAGI.